Reported below is one TCR beta chain. Its antigen remains unknown. TCRdb reprocessed the 5' RACE reads via MiXCR and lists one record per CDR3 protein. This repertoire shows roughly 380,000 distinct CDR3 sequences, around 27% found once; its top ten account for about 14%. This sample stems from a study of T-cell memory formation after mild COVID-19. At the level of the study: Across donors, TCR clusters were largely donor specific. Findings and limits, study-wide: There was a balanced CD4/CD8 profile in clones contracting day 15 to 85, and later expanders leaned CD4+. The finding that pre-infection memory included some responding clones suggested that cross-reactive memory joined. The main location of contracting CD4+ clones was CM and EM, and that of contracting CD8+ clones was EMRA.

CDR3 length equals 14 residues. Per the germline V gene, CDR1 is GTSNPN and CDR2 is SVGIG (reference sequence). After removal of 5 bases from V and 3 bases from J, the junction contained 5 bases not matched to a gene. The rearrangement joins TRBV30 to TRBJ1-1, with 11 bases fitting TRBD1. The sequenced material came from PBMCs or a T cell subset sorted from them (not recorded which). The sequence was collected from an adult woman who had mild COVID-19 (a few samples of this study predate the infection). Cell type and time point are not known. The CDR3: CAWRTGGPDTEAFF. In DNA, the CDR3 is TGTGCCTGGCGGACAGGGGGCCCGGACACTGAAGCTTTCTTT.